These T cell receptor beta chains were read from a single sample in a study of technical replicates of blood from a few donors. The method was immunoSEQ multiplex PCR; TCRdb's version includes in-frame clones alone and lacks a portion of them. The sample holds 50,000 to 70,000 clones; approximately 86% are singletons and the top ten take less than 6%. The sequenced sample was PBMCs. These receptors were taken from a human donor in good health. Some clones in this sample may be carry-over from other donors' samples. Each CDR3 is given with its conserved first and last residue. The order of the fields is V gene, CDR3 protein.

V gene: TRBV5-6; CDR3 protein: CASSSLAGSSQETQYF
V gene: TRBV29-1; CDR3 protein: CSVAQGPGELFF
V gene: TRBV19; CDR3 protein: CASTPAGTTNQPQHF
V gene: TRBV25-1; CDR3 protein: CASSRGQVRVYTF
V gene: TRBV4-1; CDR3 protein: CASSQGPGGGSTDTQYF
V gene: TRBV5-4; CDR3 protein: CASSFGGPGGYEQYF
V gene: TRBV4-3; CDR3 protein: CASSQVLAGGIKNIQYF
V gene: TRBV2; CDR3 protein: CASSGRGYSNQPQHF
V gene: TRBV4-3; CDR3 protein: CASSRTDRRNTEAFF
V gene: TRBV4-1; CDR3 protein: CASSQEFISGGASNEQFF
V gene: TRBV6-6; CDR3 protein: CASSNWNSPLHF
V gene: TRBV2; CDR3 protein: CASSRDRPQYGGYTF
V gene: TRBV7-8; CDR3 protein: CASSLGGTSGVRQETQYF
V gene: TRBV7-7; CDR3 protein: CASSVGGTYEQYF
V gene: TRBV10-3; CDR3 protein: CAIRAGLALNTGELFF
V gene: TRBV18; CDR3 protein: CASSPRTGIYEQYF
V gene: TRBV11-2; CDR3 protein: CASSRVATNEKLFF
V gene: TRBV27; CDR3 protein: CATGSSYNSPLHF
V gene: TRBV4-2; CDR3 protein: CASSQAGGPTDTQYF
V gene: TRBV7-9; CDR3 protein: CASSLTPGLAANLGTQYF
V gene: TRBV6-6; CDR3 protein: CASSSRLFPQYF
V gene: TRBV5-1; CDR3 protein: CASSPRVSGVEQYF
V gene: TRBV7-9; CDR3 protein: CASSLNQGAYEQYF
V gene: TRBV18; CDR3 protein: CASSPPLSGAVNYGYTF